A single sample is the source of the 28 T cell receptor beta chains below, sequenced in a study of cytomegalovirus exposure and HLA in healthy donors. Researchers ran the PCR with 60 Vbeta and 13 Jbeta primers. TCRdb's copy holds only in-frame clones and misses some; the assay was immunoSEQ multiplex PCR. This repertoire includes fewer than 95,000 clones. The sequencing input was PBMCs. Source of these receptors: a woman between 40 and 50 years old in good health and CMV-seropositive.

The genes are TRBV7-6 and TRBJ2-5, with a tentative D call TRBD2 (6 bases). Per germline, CDR1 SGHVS and CDR2 FNYEAQ. V was clipped by 0 bases and J by 4 bases, with 12 bases between them. The CDR3 contains 15 residues. CDR3 region: CASSLAGGSVETQYF. CDR3 DNA: TGTGCCAGCAGCTTAGCGGGGGGATCTGTAGAGACCCAGTACTTC.

This chain uses TRBV5-1 with TRBJ2-3; 11 bases are shared with TRBD2. Germline-derived CDR1 and CDR2 are SGHRS and YFSETQ. The CDR3 consists of 16 residues. Trimming took 4 bases from V and 6 from J; bases not matched to a gene: 10. CDR3: CASSPDPLAGGDTQYF. CDR3 coding DNA: TGCGCCAGCAGCCCCGACCCCCTAGCGGGGGGCGATACGCAGTATTTT.

V is TRBV7-8 and J is TRBJ2-6; 8 bases line up with TRBD1. Unmatched junction bases numbered 9, after V lost 5 bases and J lost 0 bases. CDR1 SGHVS and CDR2 FQNEAQ come from the germline V gene. The length of the CDR3 is 18 residues. CDR3 bases: TGTGCCAGCAGCACCCGACAGGGGCCACCCTCTGGGGCCAACGTCCTGACTTTC. This gives the protein CASSTRQGPPSGANVLTF.

The chain uses TRBV5-5 and TRBJ1-5; D might be TRBD1 (6 bases). Trimming took off 3 bases at V and 6 bases at J, with 13 bases between the two ends. Germline V gives CDR1 SGHKS, CDR2 YYEKEE (reference sequence). The CDR3 has 14 residues. The CDR3 region is CASSSYRVGQPQHF. The CDR3, as DNA: TGTGCCAGCAGCTCTTACAGGGTGGGTCAGCCCCAGCATTTT. Variable domain in full (rest from reference TRBV5-5 and TRBJ1-5): DAGVTQSPTHLIKTRGQQVTLRCSPISGHKSVSWYQQVLGQGPQFIFQYYEKEERGRGNFPDRFSARQFPNYSSELNVNALLLGDSALYLCASSSYRVGQPQHFGDGTRLSIL.

V and J are TRBV6-1 and TRBJ1-5, with D maybe TRBD1 (5 bases). The germline V gene encodes CDR1 MNHNS and CDR2 SASEGT. The V end was cut by 6 bases, the J end by 4 bases, with 10 bases between. The CDR3 extends over 13 amino acids. The CDR3 nucleotides read TGTGCCAGCAGACCCAGGGAAAATCAGCCCCAGCATTTT. Its protein is CASRPRENQPQHF.

J is TRBJ2-1 and V is TRBV6-1; D is unclear. Germline V CDR1 and CDR2: MNHNS, SASEGT. Between the trimmed V and J ends, which lost 3 bases and 5 bases, there was a span of 8 bases. The CDR3 consists of 13 residues. CDR3 in amino acids: CASSDEAHNEQFF. In nucleotides, the CDR3 is TGTGCCAGCAGTGACGAAGCCCACAATGAGCAGTTCTTC.

The V call is TRBV7-9, the J call TRBJ2-3; 13 nucleotides line up with TRBD2. The V and J ends lost 6 bases and 3 bases, in that order; junction bases with no gene match: 6. This CDR3 spans 16 amino acids. Germline CDR1 SEHNR, CDR2 FQNEAQ (reference sequence). The CDR3 DNA is TGTGCCAGCAGGCGAACTAGCGGGAGGGCAACAGATACGCAGTATTTT. Amino acid sequence: CASRRTSGRATDTQYF.

The J gene is TRBJ2-7, the V gene TRBV7-9; 8 positions match TRBD1. The germline CDR1 and CDR2 sequences are SEHNR and FQNEAQ (reference sequence). Germline trimming cut 2 bases from V and 3 bases from J; bases unmatched to any gene: 6. The CDR3 is 15 residues long. CDR3 coding DNA: TGTGCCAGCAGCTTACAGGGGGCAACCAGCTACGAGCAGTACTTC. Its protein is CASSLQGATSYEQYF.

This chain joins TRBV29-1 and TRBJ1-1; D perhaps matches TRBD1 (6 bases). Germline V lookup: CDR1 SQVTM, CDR2 ANQGSEA. V lost 7 bases, J lost 2 bases, and 20 bases lay in between. This CDR3 comprises 15 residues. In nucleotides, the CDR3 is TGCAGCGGATCTTCGGACGGGGGGCTTAACACTGAAGCTTTCTTT. Amino acid sequence: CSGSSDGGLNTEAFF. The full variable domain, with the rest looked up from reference TRBV29-1 and TRBJ1-1, is SAVISQKPSRDICQRGTSLTIQCQVDSQVTMMFWYRQQPGQSLTLIATANQGSEATYESGFVIDKFPISRPNLTFSTLTVSNMSPEDSSIYLCSGSSDGGLNTEAFFGQGTRLTVV.

This sequence joins TRBV6-5 and TRBJ2-1; TRBD1 matches 9 bases. With 0 bases clipped from V and 2 bases from J, the junction kept 2 bases outside the gene matches. This CDR3 contains 16 residues. CDR1 is MNHEY and CDR2 is SVGAGI in the germline V gene. This CDR3 is CASSYSDRGPYNEQFF. CDR3 sequence (DNA): TGTGCCAGCAGTTACTCGGACAGGGGCCCCTACAATGAGCAGTTCTTC.

The chain joins TRBV15 to TRBJ2-3; 11 nucleotides agree with TRBD2. The CDR3 covers 19 residues. Germline V gives CDR1 LNHNV, CDR2 YYDKDF (reference sequence). V shed 1 base and J 0 bases; nucleotides not matched to a gene: 9. CDR3: CATSRGVSGGAYSTDTQYF. CDR3 nucleotide sequence: TGTGCCACCAGCAGAGGGGTTAGCGGGGGGGCTTACAGCACAGATACGCAGTATTTT.

CDR3 region: CASHLGQGWAGELFF. In DNA form, the CDR3 reads TGTGCCAGTCACTTAGGCCAGGGGTGGGCCGGGGAGCTGTTTTTT. The chain recombines TRBV11-2 with TRBJ2-2; possible D gene TRBD1, 6 bases. V lost 9 bases and J 6 bases, leaving 20 bases between the germline ends. Germline-derived CDR1 and CDR2 are SGHAT and FQNNGV. There are 15 residues in the CDR3.

The CDR3 sequence: CASSQDGQLVLSGNTIYF. In nucleotides, the CDR3 is TGCGCCAGCAGCCAAGACGGACAGCTCGTGTTGTCTGGAAACACCATATATTTT. J is TRBJ1-3 and V is TRBV4-1; the D gene is possibly TRBD1 (6 bases). The V end was cut by 0 bases, the J end by 1 base, with 16 bases between. The germline gives CDR1 MGHRA, CDR2 YSYEKL. There are 18 residues in the CDR3.

The rearrangement uses TRBV10-3 and TRBJ2-3; TRBD2 matches at 8 bases. Germline lookup yields CDR1 ENHRY and CDR2 SYGVKD. V trimming: 6 bases; J trimming: 1 base; junction bases outside the gene matches: 9. The CDR3 runs to 16 residues. DNA of the CDR3: TGTGCCATCAGCGAACCTCCAGCGGGGGGCACAGATACGCAGTATTTT. As protein: CAISEPPAGGTDTQYF.

This sequence joins TRBV4-2 and TRBJ2-5; 8 bases are shared with TRBD2. The V segment lost 1 base and the J segment 3 bases; nucleotides outside the gene matches: 7. Germline V gene lookup returns CDR1 LGHNA and CDR2 YNFKEQ. The CDR3 contains 16 residues. CDR3 amino acids: CASSQVNEREKETQYF. CDR3 coding DNA: TGTGCCAGCAGCCAAGTTAATGAGCGGGAGAAAGAGACCCAGTACTTC.

This sequence joins TRBV19 and TRBJ1-2; D is ambiguous. This CDR3 has 14 residues. V gave up 1 base and J gave up 6 bases, with 12 bases separating them. The V gene's germline CDR1 is LNHDA and CDR2 SQIVND (reference sequence). The CDR3 loop is CASSIGRVENGYTF. Here the CDR3 DNA reads TGTGCCAGTAGTATAGGGAGGGTGGAGAATGGCTACACCTTC.

The chain couples TRBV9 to TRBJ2-5; D remains ambiguous. With 0 bases removed from V and 5 bases from J, the gap between germline ends came to 11 bases. The CDR3 length is 14 residues. CDR1 SGDLS and CDR2 YYNGEE come from the germline V gene. The CDR3 DNA sequence: TGTGCCAGCAGCGTAGGGCTAGACTTCGAGACCCAGTACTTC. It codes for CASSVGLDFETQYF.

Here the CDR3 reads CASSHRRGAYGYTF. CDR3 nucleotides: TGTGCCAGCAGTCATCGCAGGGGGGCTTATGGCTACACCTTC. V is TRBV6-5 and J is TRBJ1-2; TRBD1 matches at 7 bases. The junction had 8 bases not matched to a gene; V was cut back by 5 bases and J by 5 bases. The CDR3 runs 14 residues. Germline V gene lookup returns CDR1 MNHEY and CDR2 SVGAGI.

CDR3 sequence reads: CASSQEGGATEAFF. The CDR3 DNA is TGTGCCAGCAGCCAAGAAGGGGGGGCCACTGAAGCTTTCTTT. The V and J genes are TRBV4-2 and TRBJ1-1; D is possibly TRBD1 (6 bases). This CDR3 has 14 residues. The germline V gene has CDR1 LGHNA and CDR2 YNFKEQ. The V gene lost 0 bases and the J gene lost 4 bases, with 9 bases spanning the gap.

The chain employs TRBV28 and TRBJ2-2, with TRBD1 as a possible D gene (6 bases). This CDR3 is 16 amino acids long. Looked up from germline, CDR1 is MDHEN and CDR2 is SYDVKM. The V end lost 4 bases, the J end lost 2 bases, and 14 bases lay between the germline ends. CDR3 nucleotide sequence: TGTGCCAGCAGTTATAGGTCGGACAGCAACACCGGGGAGCTGTTTTTT. This translates into CASSYRSDSNTGELFF.

The chain is built from TRBV19 and TRBJ1-3, with D hard to call. CDR3 length: 16 residues. Germline-derived CDR1 and CDR2 are LNHDA and SQIVND (reference sequence). V lost 6 bases, J lost 0 bases, and 15 bases lay in between. The CDR3 loop reads CASREEWARSGNTIYF. The CDR3 DNA reads as TGTGCCAGTAGGGAAGAATGGGCGCGCTCTGGAAACACCATATATTTT. The complete variable domain, with remaining parts taken from reference TRBV19 and TRBJ1-3, reads DGGITQSPKYLFRKEGQNVTLSCEQNLNHDAMYWYRQDPGQGLRLIYYSQIVNDFQKGDIAEGYSVSREKKESFPLTVTSAQKNPTAFYLCASREEWARSGNTIYFGEGSWLTVV.

The chain links TRBV5-1 to TRBJ2-7; D is ambiguous. V was shortened by 0 bases and J by 0 bases, with 10 bases between the two germline ends. The CDR3 runs to 15 residues. Germline CDR1 is SGHRS and CDR2 is YFSETQ. The CDR3 DNA follows: TGCGCCAGCAGCTTGGCGTCTCAGGACTCCTACGAGCAGTACTTC. It is translated as CASSLASQDSYEQYF.

The chain links TRBV19 to TRBJ2-2; 11 bases align to TRBD2. With V trimmed by 5 bases and J by 1 base, 6 bases remained unmatched. Germline V gives CDR1 LNHDA, CDR2 SQIVND (reference sequence). This CDR3 spans 17 amino acids. The CDR3, as DNA: TGTGCCAGTAGTCCGCTTAGCGGGAGGGGGAACACCGGGGAGCTGTTTTTT. It is translated as CASSPLSGRGNTGELFF.

The chain employs TRBV6-5 and TRBJ1-2; D gene ambiguous. Between the trimmed V and J ends, which lost 2 bases and 3 bases, there was a span of 7 bases. In germline, CDR1 is MNHEY, CDR2 SVGAGI. The CDR3 spans 13 residues. CDR3 nucleotides: TGTGCCAGCAGTTACGACACCTACTATGGCTACACCTTC. This sequence encodes CASSYDTYYGYTF.

For this clone: At one end, the junction sequence differs from germline, possibly due to a read error. The rearrangement uses TRBV7-7 and TRBJ2-5; weak D call: TRBD2 (6 bases). The CDR3 consists of 14 residues. Germline values: CDR1 SSHAT, CDR2 FNYEAQ (reference sequence). CDR3 DNA sequence: TGTGCTAGCAGCTCCCTCGGGAGAACCGAGACCCAGTACTTC. Encoded protein: CASSSLGRTETQYF.

This sequence joins TRBV11-2 and TRBJ2-1, with 14 positions matching TRBD2. Germline V gene sequence: CDR1 SGHAT, CDR2 FQNNGV. This CDR3 spans 16 amino acids. J lost 7 bases, V lost 6 bases, and 8 bases had no gene match. In DNA, the CDR3 is TGTGCCAGCAGGGTTTGGGGACTAGCGGGAGTTAATGAGCAGTTCTTC. Amino acids: CASRVWGLAGVNEQFF. The full variable domain, its missing parts supplied by reference TRBV11-2 and TRBJ2-1, is EAGVAQSPRYKIIEKRQSVAFWCNPISGHATLYWYQQILGQGPKLLIQFQNNGVVDDSQLPKDRFSAERLKGVDSTLKIQPAKLEDSAVYLCASRVWGLAGVNEQFFGPGTRLTVL.

The chain has TRBV6-1 and TRBJ1-5; 9 bases align to TRBD1. With 4 bases clipped from V and 4 bases from J, the junction kept 8 bases outside the gene matches. There are 16 residues in the CDR3. Germline V gene sequence: CDR1 MNHNS, CDR2 SASEGT. This CDR3 reads CASSGRRDRENQPQHF. In DNA form, the CDR3 reads TGTGCCAGCAGTGGCCGCCGGGACAGGGAAAATCAGCCCCAGCATTTT.

The CDR3 protein is CSAGQFQETQYF. For the CDR3, the DNA is TGCAGCGCCGGACAGTTCCAAGAGACCCAGTACTTC. The gene calls are TRBV29-1 and TRBJ2-5, with D perhaps TRBD1 (6 bases). Trimming stripped 7 bases from V and 1 base from J, with 10 bases between. The CDR3 is 12 amino acids. The germline CDR1 and CDR2 sequences are SQVTM and ANQGSEA.